The clone carrying this TCR beta chain was detected many times. The antigen remains unidentified. A unique molecular identifier was attached to every TCR cDNA molecule. Via MiXCR, TCRdb re-called the 5' RACE reads, giving one row per CDR3 protein. Among some 23,000 distinct CDR3 sequences listed, around 10% were seen once. The CDR3 has 12 amino acids. Looked up from germline, CDR1 is LNHDA and CDR2 is SQIVND (reference sequence). Trimming stripped 9 bases from V and 4 bases from J, with 13 bases between. Time point in this sample: sample taken at primary tumor resection. The 65 or so donors had untreated early-stage non-small cell lung cancer. Whole RNA was taken from tumor, nontumor lung or frozen PBMC; it was then sequenced unsorted. The data were taken from a study of spatial heterogeneity in lung cancer. Study-level points and caveats: For expanded intratumoral alpha and beta TCRs, counts tracked tumor mutation counts. Ubiquitous and regional nonsynonymous mutations were tracked by counts of ubiquitous and regional expanded TCRs, respectively.

Sequencing used lung tumor tissue, obtained at surgery. This clonotype originated in a male donor with early-stage non-small cell lung cancer. The chain combines TRBV19 with TRBJ2-7, with D perhaps TRBD1 or TRBD2 (6 bases each). The chain's CDR3 is CASRGGKYEQYF. As DNA, the CDR3 is TGTGCCAGCAGGGGAGGAAAGTACGAGCAGTACTTC.